This TCR beta chain originates from a study of molecular identifiers for immune sequencing clone quantification. Findings and limits, study-wide: Clones that exceeded 20 RNA copies held over 99% of effector molecules, yet under 1% in naive cells.

The length of the CDR3 is 17 residues. CDR1 is SGHTA and CDR2 is FQGNSA in the germline V gene. J was trimmed by 3 bases and V by 0 bases; bases with no gene match: 9. TCRdb redid the calling of the PCR reads with MiXCR, one entry per CDR3 protein. The sample carries about 65,000 distinct CDR3 sequences, 15% to 20% recorded once. Ten or more counts support this clonotype. Its antigen is not known. The source of this sequence is a human donor in good health. Some libraries in this study had Jurkat cell RNA spiked in. The gene calls are TRBV7-2 and TRBJ2-3; 7 nucleotides align to TRBD2. Sample: naive CD8+ T cells from blood, with Jurkat cell RNA spiked in. The subset here: FACS-sorted CD8+CD4-CCR7+CD45RA+ naive T cells. The DNA for the CDR3 is TGTGCCAGCAGCTTAGCTCCGGGGCGGGAGTGGACAGATACGCAGTATTTT. Its protein is CASSLAPGREWTDTQYF.